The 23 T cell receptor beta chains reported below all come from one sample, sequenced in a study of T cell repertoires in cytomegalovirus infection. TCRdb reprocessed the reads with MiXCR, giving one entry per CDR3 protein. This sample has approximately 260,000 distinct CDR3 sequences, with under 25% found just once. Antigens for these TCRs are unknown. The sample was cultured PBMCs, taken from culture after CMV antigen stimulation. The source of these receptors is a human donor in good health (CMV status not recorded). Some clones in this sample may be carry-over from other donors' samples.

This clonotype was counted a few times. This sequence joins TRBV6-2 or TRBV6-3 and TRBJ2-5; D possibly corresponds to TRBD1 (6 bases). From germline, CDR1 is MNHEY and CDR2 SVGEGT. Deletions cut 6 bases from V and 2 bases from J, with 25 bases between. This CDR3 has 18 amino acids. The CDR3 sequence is CASRTLQGTRRLQETQYF. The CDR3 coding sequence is TGTGCCAGCAGAACACTCCAGGGGACGAGGAGGCTTCAAGAGACCCAGTACTTC.

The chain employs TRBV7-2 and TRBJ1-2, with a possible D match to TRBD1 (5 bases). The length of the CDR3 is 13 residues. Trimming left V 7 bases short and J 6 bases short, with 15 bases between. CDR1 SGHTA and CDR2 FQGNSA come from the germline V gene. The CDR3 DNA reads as TGTGCCAGCACCTCCTCCAGGGCGAATGGCTACACCTTC. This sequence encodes CASTSSRANGYTF.

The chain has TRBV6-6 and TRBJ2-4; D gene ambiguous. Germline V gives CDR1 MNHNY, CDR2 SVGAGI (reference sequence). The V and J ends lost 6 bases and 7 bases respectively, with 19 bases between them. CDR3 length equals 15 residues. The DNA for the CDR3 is TGTGCCAGCAGACCGGACGGCCTAGACGGGAACATTCAGTACTTC. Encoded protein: CASRPDGLDGNIQYF.

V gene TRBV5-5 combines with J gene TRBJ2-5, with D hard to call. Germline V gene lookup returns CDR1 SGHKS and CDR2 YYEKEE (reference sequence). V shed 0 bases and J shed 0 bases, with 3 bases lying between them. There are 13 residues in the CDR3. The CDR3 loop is CASSLVDQETQYF. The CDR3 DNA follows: TGTGCCAGCAGCTTGGTGGACCAAGAGACCCAGTACTTC.

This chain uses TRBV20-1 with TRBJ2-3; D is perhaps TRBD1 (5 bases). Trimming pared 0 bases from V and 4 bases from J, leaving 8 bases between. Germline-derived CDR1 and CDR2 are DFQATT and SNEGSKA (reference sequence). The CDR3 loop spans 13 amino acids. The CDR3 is CSARDIGADTQYF. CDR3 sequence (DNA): TGCAGTGCTAGAGATATAGGGGCAGATACGCAGTATTTT.

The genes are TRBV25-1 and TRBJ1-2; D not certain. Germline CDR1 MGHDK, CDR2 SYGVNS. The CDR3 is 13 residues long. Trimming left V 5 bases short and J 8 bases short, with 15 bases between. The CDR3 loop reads CASSLTPSKGYTF. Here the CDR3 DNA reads TGTGCCAGCAGTCTGACACCTTCTAAGGGCTACACCTTC.

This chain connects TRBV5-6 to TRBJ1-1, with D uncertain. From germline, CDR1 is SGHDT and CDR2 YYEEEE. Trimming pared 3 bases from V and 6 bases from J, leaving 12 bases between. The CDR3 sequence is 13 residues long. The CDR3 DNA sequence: TGTGCCAGCAGCTCAACGACCGGGGCTGAAGCTTTCTTT. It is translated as CASSSTTGAEAFF.

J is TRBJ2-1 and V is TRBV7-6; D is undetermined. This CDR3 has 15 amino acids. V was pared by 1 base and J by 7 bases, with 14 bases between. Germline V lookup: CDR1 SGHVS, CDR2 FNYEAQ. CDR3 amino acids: CASSLGAGSGNEQFF. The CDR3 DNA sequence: TGTGCCAGCAGCTTAGGGGCAGGCTCCGGGAATGAGCAGTTCTTC.

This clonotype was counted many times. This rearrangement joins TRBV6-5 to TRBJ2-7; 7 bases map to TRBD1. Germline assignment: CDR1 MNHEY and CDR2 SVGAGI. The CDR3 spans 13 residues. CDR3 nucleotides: TGTACCATCGGAGAGGGGGCTTCCTACGAGCAGTACGTC. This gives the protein CTIGEGASYEQYV.

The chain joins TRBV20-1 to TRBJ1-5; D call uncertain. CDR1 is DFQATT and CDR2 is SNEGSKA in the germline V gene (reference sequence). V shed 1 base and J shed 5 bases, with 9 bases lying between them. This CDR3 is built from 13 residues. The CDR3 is CSARGTEDQPQHF. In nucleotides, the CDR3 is TGCAGTGCTAGAGGAACAGAGGATCAGCCCCAGCATTTT.

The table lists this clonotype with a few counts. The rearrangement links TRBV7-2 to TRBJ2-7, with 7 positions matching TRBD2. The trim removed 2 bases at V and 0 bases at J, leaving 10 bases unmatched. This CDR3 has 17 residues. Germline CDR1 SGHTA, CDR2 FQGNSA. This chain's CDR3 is CASSLSGGGAYSYEQYF. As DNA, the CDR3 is TGTGCCAGCAGCTTATCGGGAGGCGGGGCATACTCCTACGAGCAGTACTTC.

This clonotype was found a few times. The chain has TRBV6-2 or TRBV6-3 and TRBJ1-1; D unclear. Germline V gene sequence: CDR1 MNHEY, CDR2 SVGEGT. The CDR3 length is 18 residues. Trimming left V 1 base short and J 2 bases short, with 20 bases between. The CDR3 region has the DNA TGTGCCAGCAGTTACTACCAGGCCGGGAGCAGCCTAAACACTGAAGCTTTCTTT. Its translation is CASSYYQAGSSLNTEAFF.

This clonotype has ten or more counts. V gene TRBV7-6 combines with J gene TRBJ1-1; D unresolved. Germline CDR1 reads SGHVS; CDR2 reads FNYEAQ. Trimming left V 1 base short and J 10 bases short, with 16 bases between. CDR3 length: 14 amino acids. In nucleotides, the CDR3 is TGTGCCAGCAGCTTAGGGCCAACACGGTTAATAGCTTTCTTT. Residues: CASSLGPTRLIAFF.

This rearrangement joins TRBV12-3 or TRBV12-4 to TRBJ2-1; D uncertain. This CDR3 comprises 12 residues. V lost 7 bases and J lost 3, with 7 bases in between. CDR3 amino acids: CASTARYNEQFF. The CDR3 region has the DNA TGTGCCAGCACCGCCCGCTACAATGAGCAGTTCTTC.

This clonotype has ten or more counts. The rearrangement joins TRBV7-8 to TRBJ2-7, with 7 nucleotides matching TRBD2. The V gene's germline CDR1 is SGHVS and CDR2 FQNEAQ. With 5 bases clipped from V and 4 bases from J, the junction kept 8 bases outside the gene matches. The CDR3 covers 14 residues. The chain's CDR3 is CASSGSGGRYEQYV. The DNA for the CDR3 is TGTGCCAGCAGCGGGTCGGGGGGAAGGTACGAGCAGTACGTC.

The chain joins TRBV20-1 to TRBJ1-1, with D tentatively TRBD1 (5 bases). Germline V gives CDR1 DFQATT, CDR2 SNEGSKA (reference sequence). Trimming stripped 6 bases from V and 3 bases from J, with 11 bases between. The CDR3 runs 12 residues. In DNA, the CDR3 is TGCAGTGCGCTGGGACGGGACACTGAAGCTTTCTTT. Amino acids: CSALGRDTEAFF.

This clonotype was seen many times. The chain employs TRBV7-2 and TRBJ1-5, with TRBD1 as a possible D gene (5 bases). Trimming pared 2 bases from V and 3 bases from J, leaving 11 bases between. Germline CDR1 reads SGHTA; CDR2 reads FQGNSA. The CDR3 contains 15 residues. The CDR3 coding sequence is TGTGCCAGCAGCTTATCCTGGGGCTTCAATCAGCCCCAGCATTTT. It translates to CASSLSWGFNQPQHF.

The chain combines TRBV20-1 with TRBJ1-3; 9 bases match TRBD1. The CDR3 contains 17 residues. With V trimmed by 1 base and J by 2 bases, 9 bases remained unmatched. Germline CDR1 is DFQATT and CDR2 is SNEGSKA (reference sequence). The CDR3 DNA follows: TGCAGTGCTAGAGGGGTCGGACAGGGGACCCCTGGAAACACCATATATTTT. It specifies CSARGVGQGTPGNTIYF.

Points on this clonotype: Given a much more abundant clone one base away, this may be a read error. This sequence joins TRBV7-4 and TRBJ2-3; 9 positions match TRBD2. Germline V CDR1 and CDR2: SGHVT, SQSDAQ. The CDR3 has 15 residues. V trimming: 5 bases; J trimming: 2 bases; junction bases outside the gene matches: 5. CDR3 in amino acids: CASSLPGLATDTQYF. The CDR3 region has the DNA TGTGCCAGCAGCCTCCCGGGACTAGCCACAGATACGCAGTATTTT.

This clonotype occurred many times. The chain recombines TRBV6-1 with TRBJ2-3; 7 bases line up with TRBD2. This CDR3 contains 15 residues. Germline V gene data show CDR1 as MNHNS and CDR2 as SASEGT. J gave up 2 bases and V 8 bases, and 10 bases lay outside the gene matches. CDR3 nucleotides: TGTGCCAGCTGGGAGGGGCTAGGTTTCACAGATACGCAGTATTTT. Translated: CASWEGLGFTDTQYF.

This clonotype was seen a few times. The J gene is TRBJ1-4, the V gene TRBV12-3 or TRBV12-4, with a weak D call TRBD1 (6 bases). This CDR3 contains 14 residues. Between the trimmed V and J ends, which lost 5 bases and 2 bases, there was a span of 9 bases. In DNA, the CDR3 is TGTGCCAGCAGTCTGGACAGCACTAATGAAAAACTGTTTTTT. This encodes CASSLDSTNEKLFF.

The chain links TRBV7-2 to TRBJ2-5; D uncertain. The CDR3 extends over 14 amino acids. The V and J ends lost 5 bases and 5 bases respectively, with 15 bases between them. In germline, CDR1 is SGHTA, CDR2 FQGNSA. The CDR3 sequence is CASSLGSTRETQYF. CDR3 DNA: TGTGCCAGCAGCCTAGGGTCCACGCGGGAGACCCAGTACTTC. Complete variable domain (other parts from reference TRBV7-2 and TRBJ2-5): GAGVSQSPSNKVTEKGKDVELRCDPISGHTALYWYRQSLGQGLEFLIYFQGNSAPDKSGLPSDRFSAERTGGSVSTLTIQRTQQEDSAVYLCASSLGSTRETQYFGPGTRLLVL.

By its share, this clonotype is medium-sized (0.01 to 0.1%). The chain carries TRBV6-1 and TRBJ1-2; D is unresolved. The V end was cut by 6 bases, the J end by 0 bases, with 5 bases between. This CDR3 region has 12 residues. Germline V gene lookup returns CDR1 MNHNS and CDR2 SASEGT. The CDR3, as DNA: TGTGCCAGCAGCAGTACTAACTATGGCTACACCTTC. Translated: CASSSTNYGYTF.